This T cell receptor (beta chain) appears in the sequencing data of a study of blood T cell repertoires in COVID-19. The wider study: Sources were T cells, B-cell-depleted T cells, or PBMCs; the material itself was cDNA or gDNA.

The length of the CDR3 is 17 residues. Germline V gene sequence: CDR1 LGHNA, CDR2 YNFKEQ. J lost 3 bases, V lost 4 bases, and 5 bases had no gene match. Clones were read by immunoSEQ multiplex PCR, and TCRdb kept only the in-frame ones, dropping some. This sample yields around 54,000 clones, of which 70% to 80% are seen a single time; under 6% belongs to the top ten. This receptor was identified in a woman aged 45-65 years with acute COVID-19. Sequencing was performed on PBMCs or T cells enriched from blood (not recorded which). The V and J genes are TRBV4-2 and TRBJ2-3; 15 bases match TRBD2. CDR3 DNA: TGTGCCAGCAGCCCCGGACTAGCGGGGGGGCCAACAGATACGCAGTATTTT. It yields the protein CASSPGLAGGPTDTQYF.